Below, one T cell receptor beta chain is given with its context. Its matching antigen is unknown. The entry originates in a study of T cell responses to AZD1222 COVID-19 vaccine. Whole-study results and caveats: Repertoire sampling happened only post peak T cell response. There were mostly white British donors and more females than males, and clonal diversity was possibly underestimated. Mapped onto spike, vaccine-associated CD4 TCRs spanned it and were dominant at 160-218 and 743-854. Nearly half of spike-specific TCRs reportedly target unmutated variant regions.

Sequenced by immunoSEQ multiplex PCR; TCRdb stores in-frame clones only, minus some. Here the sample spans about 93,000 clones, around 86% being singletons. With V trimmed by 6 bases and J by 0 bases, 4 bases remained unmatched. The V gene's germline CDR1 is KGHSH and CDR2 LQKENI. The CDR3 covers 15 residues. The source was peripheral blood, collected on day 0 of AZD1222 vaccination. This chain uses TRBV18 with TRBJ1-3; 8 bases map to TRBD1. This sequence was found in an adult in good health. CDR3: CASSPQGASGNTIYF. The CDR3 DNA sequence: TGTGCCAGCTCCCCTCAGGGGGCCTCTGGAAACACCATATATTTT.